These 16 T cell receptor beta chains were sequenced from one sample in a study of T cell responses to AZD1222 COVID-19 vaccine. TCRdb's copy holds only in-frame clones and misses some; the assay was immunoSEQ multiplex PCR. The table has roughly 79,000 clones, about 91% seen once. Sequenced here: peripheral blood, sampled on day 0 of MenACWY control vaccination. Receptors were obtained from an adult in good health.

The chain recombines TRBV19 with TRBJ1-1; no reliable D call. CDR3 length equals 15 residues. The germline V gene has CDR1 LNHDA and CDR2 SQIVND (reference sequence). The ends were cut back, 4 bases at V and 2 bases at J, with 14 bases in the middle. This chain's CDR3 is CASSTRTWGNTEAFF. Written as DNA, the CDR3 is TGTGCCAGTAGTACCAGGACGTGGGGAAACACTGAAGCTTTCTTT.

The chain is built from TRBV7-9 and TRBJ1-3; D may be TRBD1 (5 bases). CDR3 length: 14 amino acids. V lost 3 bases and J 2 bases, leaving 8 bases between the germline ends. From germline, CDR1 is SEHNR and CDR2 FQNEAQ (reference sequence). The CDR3 region has the DNA TGTGCCAGCAGCTTTGACAGTCCTGGAAACACCATATATTTT. Residues: CASSFDSPGNTIYF.

The J gene is TRBJ2-1, the V gene TRBV7-2; no reliable D call. The CDR3 consists of 11 residues. Trimming took 1 base from V and 14 from J, leaving 9 bases between them. Germline V CDR1 and CDR2: SGHTA, FQGNSA. CDR3 nucleotides: TGTGCCAGCAGCTTAGATCGGTTGGAGTTCTTC. Translation gives CASSLDRLEFF.

The chain employs TRBV3-1 (or the pseudogene TRBV3-2) and TRBJ2-7, with 10 bases that match TRBD2. The V gene end was trimmed by 2 bases and the J gene end by 5 bases; junction bases not matched to a gene: 3. Germline V gene sequence: CDR1 LGHDT, CDR2 YNNKEL (reference sequence). This CDR3 has 14 residues. The CDR3 DNA is TGTGCCAGCAGCCAACTAGCGGGAGCGAACGAGCAGTACTTC. Its translation is CASSQLAGANEQYF.

This rearrangement joins TRBV7-2 to TRBJ2-7, with D tentatively TRBD1 or TRBD2 (5 bases each). V was trimmed by 0 bases and J by 7 bases, leaving 13 bases between them. The CDR3 sequence is 14 residues long. Germline CDR1 is SGHTA and CDR2 is FQGNSA. Here the CDR3 reads CASSLAWDPGEQYF. DNA of the CDR3: TGTGCCAGCAGCTTAGCGTGGGACCCGGGAGAGCAGTACTTC.

The chain is built from TRBV20-1 and TRBJ1-2, with D uncertain. The germline V and J ends were trimmed by 0 bases and 8 bases, with 7 bases remaining between them. Per the germline V gene, CDR1 is DFQATT and CDR2 is SNEGSKA (reference sequence). CDR3 length equals 11 residues. CDR3 nucleotide sequence: TGCAGTGCTAGAGATACTGTAGGCTACACCTTC. Translation: CSARDTVGYTF.

This rearrangement joins TRBV5-1 to TRBJ2-7; TRBD2 matches 8 bases. CDR1 and CDR2 (germline): SGHRS, YFSETQ. This CDR3 comprises 14 residues. The ends lost 4 bases at V and 3 bases at J; junction bases unmatched: 6. The CDR3 protein is CASSPGGTDYEQYF. The CDR3 nucleotides are TGCGCCAGCAGCCCGGGGGGGACCGACTACGAGCAGTACTTC.

The chain links TRBV20-1 to TRBJ2-5; D unresolved. This CDR3 region has 10 residues. From germline, CDR1 is DFQATT and CDR2 SNEGSKA (reference sequence). V was trimmed by 8 bases and J by 4 bases, leaving 8 bases between them. Here the CDR3 DNA reads TGCAGTTCTAACGGAGAGACCCAGTACTTC. It codes for CSSNGETQYF.

This chain connects TRBV5-6 to TRBJ1-2; 9 bases fit TRBD1. Germline CDR1 SGHDT, CDR2 YYEEEE. This CDR3 comprises 17 residues. Trimming at V came to 0 bases and at J to 7 bases, leaving 13 bases not matched to a gene. The CDR3 region has the DNA TGTGCCAGCAGCTTGGACCGCCAGGACAGGGGTGTTCGTGGCTACACCTTC. Translation: CASSLDRQDRGVRGYTF.

The rearrangement uses TRBV2 and TRBJ2-7, with 8 bases lining up with TRBD1. The CDR3 loop spans 12 amino acids. V was clipped by 11 bases and J by 4 bases; unmatched bases: 7. Germline values: CDR1 SNHLY, CDR2 FYNNEI. The CDR3 DNA follows: TGTGCCGGGGGACAGGACGTTTACGAGCAGTACTTC. Its translation is CAGGQDVYEQYF.

In this sample, this clone turned up once. The chain joins TRBV11-3 to TRBJ2-1; no clear D. The CDR3 extends over 13 amino acids. Deletions cut 0 bases from V and 9 bases from J, with 9 bases between. Germline CDR1 and CDR2: SGHNT and YENEEA. The CDR3 loop is CASSLDGSGEQFF. The CDR3 DNA follows: TGTGCCAGCAGCTTAGACGGTTCCGGTGAGCAGTTCTTC.

V is TRBV28 and J is TRBJ2-1, with D possibly matching TRBD1 (6 bases). V dropped 2 bases and J dropped 13 bases, with 15 bases sitting between them. Looked up from germline, CDR1 is MDHEN and CDR2 is SYDVKM. The CDR3 covers 13 residues. The CDR3 coding sequence is TGTGCCAGCAGTTTAAACGGGACACCTCGCCAGTTCTTC. This encodes CASSLNGTPRQFF.

J is TRBJ1-2 and V is TRBV27, with 9 bases aligning to TRBD1. The CDR3 covers 15 residues. Germline CDR1 reads MNHEY; CDR2 reads SMNVEV (reference sequence). V shed 5 bases, J shed 0 bases, and the junction held 4 bases outside the gene matches. CDR3 DNA sequence: TGTGCCAGCAGTGCGGACAGGGGATCTAACTATGGCTACACCTTC. Its translation is CASSADRGSNYGYTF.

This clone was observed a single time. DNA for the CDR3: TGTGCCAGCACCTCCGCAGGGGCTAATGAAAAACTGTTTTTT. Encoded protein: CASTSAGANEKLFF. V gene TRBV3-1 (or the pseudogene TRBV3-2) combines with J gene TRBJ1-4; weak D call: TRBD1 (6 bases). Germline-derived CDR1 and CDR2 are LGHDT and YNNKEL (reference sequence). The CDR3 covers 14 residues. V was pared by 7 bases and J by 3 bases, with 12 bases between.

This chain links TRBV7-9 with TRBJ2-3; D not certain. The CDR3 spans 13 residues. Germline lookup yields CDR1 SEHNR and CDR2 FQNEAQ (reference sequence). V shed 0 bases and J shed 4 bases, with 5 bases lying between them. The CDR3 DNA reads as TGTGCCAGCAGCTTAGCTGGGCCAGATACGCAGTATTTT. Residues: CASSLAGPDTQYF.

V gene TRBV7-2 combines with J gene TRBJ1-5; D may be TRBD1 (6 bases). V was cut by 1 base and J by 2 bases, with 18 bases left in between. There are 18 residues in the CDR3. Germline-derived CDR1 and CDR2 are SGHTA and FQGNSA. The CDR3 reads CASSLVSGGEGGNQPQHF. The CDR3 DNA sequence: TGTGCCAGCAGCTTAGTGAGCGGAGGTGAGGGGGGCAATCAGCCCCAGCATTTT.